This T cell receptor beta chain was identified during a study of technical replicates of blood from a few donors. Trimming at V came to 10 bases and at J to 0 bases, leaving 21 bases not matched to a gene. The germline gives CDR1 MDHEN, CDR2 SYDVKM. The CDR3 length is 19 residues. Sequencing used immunoSEQ multiplex PCR; TCRdb keeps in-frame clones, though not all of them. The sample yields about 88,000 clones, around 94% seen once. The clonotype comes from a human donor in good health. This sequence joins TRBV28 and TRBJ2-7; 10 nucleotides line up with TRBD1. Material for sequencing was T cells isolated from PBMCs. For the CDR3, the DNA is TGTGCCAACCTACTCCGGGGGACAGGGGCGCGTGAGAGCTCCTACGAGCAGTACTTC. This translates into CANLLRGTGARESSYEQYF.